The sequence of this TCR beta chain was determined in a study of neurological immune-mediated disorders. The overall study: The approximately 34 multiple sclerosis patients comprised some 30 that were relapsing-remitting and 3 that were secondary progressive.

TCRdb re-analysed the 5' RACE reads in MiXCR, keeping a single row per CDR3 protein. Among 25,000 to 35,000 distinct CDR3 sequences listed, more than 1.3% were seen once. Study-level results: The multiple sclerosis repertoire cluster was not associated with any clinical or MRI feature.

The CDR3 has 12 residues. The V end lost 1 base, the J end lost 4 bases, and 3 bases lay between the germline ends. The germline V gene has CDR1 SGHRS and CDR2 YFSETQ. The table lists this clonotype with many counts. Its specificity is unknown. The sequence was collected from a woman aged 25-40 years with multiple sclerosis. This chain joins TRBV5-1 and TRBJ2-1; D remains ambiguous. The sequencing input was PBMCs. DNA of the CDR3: TGCGCCAGCAGCTTGCAGTACAATGAGCAGTTCTTC. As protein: CASSLQYNEQFF.